A single sample is the source of the 13 T cell receptor beta chains below, sequenced in a study of T-cell memory formation after mild COVID-19. In TCRdb, the 5' RACE reads were re-called with MiXCR into one record per CDR3 protein. The sample shows 35,000 to 50,000 distinct CDR3 sequences, over 6.5% of them seen only once. Sequencing was carried out using PBMCs or a T cell subset sorted from them (not recorded which). All receptors come from an adult who had mild COVID-19 (a few samples of this study predate the infection). Cell type and time point are not known.

This clonotype was seen ten or more times. The rearrangement links TRBV7-3 to TRBJ1-1; D perhaps matches TRBD1 (5 bases). Germline V CDR1 and CDR2: SGHTA, FQGTGA. Trimming cost V 4 bases and J 8 bases, with 17 bases left between them. The CDR3 is 14 amino acids. CDR3 residues: CASSSGTSPPEAFF. The DNA for the CDR3 is TGTGCCAGCAGCTCCGGGACTTCGCCCCCAGAAGCTTTCTTT. Looking up the rest from reference TRBV7-3 and TRBJ1-1 gives the full variable domain: GAGVSQTPSNKVTEKGKYVELRCDPISGHTALYWYRQSLGQGPEFLIYFQGTGAADDSGLPNDRFFAVRPEGSVSTLKIQRTERGDSAVYLCASSSGTSPPEAFFGQGTRLTVV.

In its sample, this clonotype was seen a few times. This chain joins TRBV7-2 and TRBJ1-2, with D possibly matching TRBD1 (6 bases). V lost 1 base and J lost 4, with 13 bases in between. CDR1 is SGHTA, CDR2 FQGNSA, per germline. The CDR3 runs 15 residues. For the CDR3, the DNA is TGTGCCAGCAGCTTAGGGGAGGGAGGGGGCTATGGCTACACCTTC. The encoded protein is CASSLGEGGGYGYTF.

As DNA, the CDR3 is TGCGCCAGCAGTCACGGGTCCGGGACAGAAGTTAACACTGAAGCTTTCTTT. The encoded protein is CASSHGSGTEVNTEAFF. The V and J genes are TRBV23-1 and TRBJ1-1, with TRBD1 matching over 7 bases. TRBV23-1 is known as an ORF, though its function is uncertain. V shed 3 bases, J shed 2 bases, and the junction held 12 bases outside the gene matches. The CDR3 has 17 residues.

This CDR3 is CASSPELGGYTF. The CDR3 DNA follows: TGTGCCAGCAGCCCCGAGCTGGGTGGCTACACCTTC. The chain couples TRBV5-4 to TRBJ1-2; D call uncertain. The V and J ends lost 4 bases and 7 bases respectively, with 11 bases between them. Germline CDR1 is SGHNT and CDR2 is YYREEE (reference sequence). The CDR3 runs 12 residues.

This clonotype was detected ten times or more. The J gene is TRBJ1-2, the V gene TRBV20-1; D ambiguous. Per germline, CDR1 DFQATT and CDR2 SNEGSKA (reference sequence). CDR3 length: 14 residues. V lost 1 base and J 0 bases, leaving 9 bases between the germline ends. In DNA, the CDR3 is TGCAGTGCTAGAGGGCCCGTAGCTAACTATGGCTACACCTTC. Translation: CSARGPVANYGYTF.

This clonotype has at least ten counts. This chain links TRBV7-8 with TRBJ2-4, with a weak D call TRBD2 (5 bases). This CDR3 region has 13 residues. Germline CDR1 reads SGHVS; CDR2 reads FQNEAQ. V was cut by 6 bases and J by 7 bases, with 13 bases left in between. The CDR3 region is CASRPSSGNIQYF. DNA of the CDR3: TGTGCCAGCAGACCCTCGAGCGGTAACATTCAGTACTTC.

This clonotype was seen repeatedly, ten times or more. The chain links TRBV6-5 to TRBJ2-4; D tentatively fits TRBD1 or TRBD2 (7 bases each). Germline values: CDR1 MNHEY, CDR2 SVGAGI. This CDR3 contains 16 residues. V lost 2 bases and J lost 2, with 13 bases in between. In DNA form, the CDR3 reads TGTGCCAGCAGTTACGGGCAGGGGGGGACCAAAAACATTCAGTACTTC. The encoded protein is CASSYGQGGTKNIQYF.

This clonotype occurred many times. J is TRBJ2-2 and V is TRBV5-1, with D perhaps matching TRBD2 (5 bases). V lost 1 base and J lost 7, with 8 bases in between. The CDR3 has 13 amino acids. Germline V gene sequence: CDR1 SGHRS, CDR2 YFSETQ. CDR3 sequence (DNA): TGCGCCAGCAGCTTGCACAGCGGCGGGGAGCTGTTTTTT. Translating it yields CASSLHSGGELFF. Using reference TRBV5-1 and TRBJ2-2 for the parts outside the CDR3, the full variable domain is KAGVTQTPRYLIKTRGQQVTLSCSPISGHRSVSWYQQTPGQGLQFLFEYFSETQRNKGNFPGRFSGRQFSNSRSEMNVSTLELGDSALYLCASSLHSGGELFFGEGSRLTVL.

This clonotype was detected many times. The chain employs TRBV7-9 and TRBJ2-1; a possible D gene is TRBD1 (5 bases). The CDR3 sequence is 19 residues long. Germline-derived CDR1 and CDR2 are SEHNR and FQNEAQ (reference sequence). The ends were cut back, 2 bases at V and 6 bases at J, with 26 bases in the middle. The chain's CDR3 is CASSLKDSPSPRSLNEQFF. DNA of the CDR3: TGTGCCAGCAGCTTAAAAGACAGCCCAAGCCCCCGAAGTCTCAATGAGCAGTTCTTC.

This clonotype occurred a few times. The gene calls are TRBV6-5 and TRBJ2-2; possible D gene TRBD1, 5 bases. The V end lost 7 bases, the J end lost 7 bases, and 19 bases lay between the germline ends. Germline V gene lookup returns CDR1 MNHEY and CDR2 SVGAGI. CDR3 length equals 15 residues. The CDR3 DNA is TGTGCCAGCAACGCCCGCCAGGGTAGAGGCGGGGAGCTGTTTTTT. As protein: CASNARQGRGGELFF.

The chain joins TRBV12-3 or TRBV12-4 to TRBJ2-7; tentative D call: TRBD1 (5 bases). Trimming took 6 bases from V and 1 from J, leaving 10 bases between them. The CDR3 has 13 amino acids. CDR3 DNA: TGTGCCAGCAGCCCAGGGATTTCCTACGAGCAGTACTTC. It encodes CASSPGISYEQYF.

The chain has TRBV6-5 and TRBJ2-3; D is ambiguous. Between the trimmed V and J ends, which lost 10 bases and 3 bases, there was a span of 17 bases. The CDR3 runs to 14 residues. Germline lookup yields CDR1 MNHEY and CDR2 SVGAGI. The CDR3 region has the DNA TGTGCCACCTACAGCCCCCTAGGGACAGATACGCAGTATTTT. Amino acid sequence: CATYSPLGTDTQYF.

The chain joins TRBV19 to TRBJ2-7; 7 bases match TRBD2. Germline lookup yields CDR1 LNHDA and CDR2 SQIVND (reference sequence). V was pared by 5 bases and J by 2 bases, with 6 bases of the junction left unmatched. This CDR3 contains 14 residues. CDR3 in DNA: TGTGCCAGTAGTCCAGTGGGAGGGACCTACGAGCAGTACTTC. Protein product: CASSPVGGTYEQYF.